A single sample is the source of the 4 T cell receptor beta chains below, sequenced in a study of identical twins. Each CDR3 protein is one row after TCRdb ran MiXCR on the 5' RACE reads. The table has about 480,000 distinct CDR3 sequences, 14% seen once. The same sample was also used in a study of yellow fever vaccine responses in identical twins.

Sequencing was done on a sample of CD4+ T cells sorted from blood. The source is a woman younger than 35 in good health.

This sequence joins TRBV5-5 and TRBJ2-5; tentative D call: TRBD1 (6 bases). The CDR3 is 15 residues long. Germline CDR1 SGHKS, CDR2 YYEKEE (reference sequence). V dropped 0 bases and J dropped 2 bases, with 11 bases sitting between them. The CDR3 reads CASSLGGHLQETQYF. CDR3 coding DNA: TGTGCCAGCAGCTTGGGGGGACACCTACAAGAGACCCAGTACTTC.

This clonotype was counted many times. The CDR3 DNA follows: TGCAGCGGGGGACAGGGGGCGCTGGAAGAGACCCAGTACTTC. Translated, it gives CSGGQGALEETQYF. This chain joins TRBV29-1 and TRBJ2-5; 12 nucleotides match TRBD1. Germline assignment: CDR1 SQVTM and CDR2 ANQGSEA. After removal of 7 bases from V and 3 bases from J, the junction contained 6 bases not matched to a gene. CDR3 size: 14 residues.

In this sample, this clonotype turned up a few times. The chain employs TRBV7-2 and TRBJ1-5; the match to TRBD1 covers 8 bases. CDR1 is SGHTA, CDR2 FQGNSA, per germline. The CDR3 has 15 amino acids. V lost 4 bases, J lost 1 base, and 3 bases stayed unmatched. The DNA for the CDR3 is TGTGCCAGCAGCTCGACAGGGGCAAGCAATCAGCCCCAGCATTTT. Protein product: CASSSTGASNQPQHF. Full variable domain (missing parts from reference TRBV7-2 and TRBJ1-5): GAGVSQSPSNKVTEKGKDVELRCDPISGHTALYWYRQSLGQGLEFLIYFQGNSAPDKSGLPSDRFSAERTGGSVSTLTIQRTQQEDSAVYLCASSSTGASNQPQHFGDGTRLSIL.

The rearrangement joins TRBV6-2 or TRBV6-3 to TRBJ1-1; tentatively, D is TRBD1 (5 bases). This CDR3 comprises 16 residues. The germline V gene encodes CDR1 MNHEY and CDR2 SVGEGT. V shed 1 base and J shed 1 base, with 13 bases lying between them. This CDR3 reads CASSYYWAGRNTEAFF. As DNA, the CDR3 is TGTGCCAGCAGTTACTATTGGGCAGGGCGGAACACTGAAGCTTTCTTT.